This TCR beta chain emerged from a study of PD-1 blockade in classical Hodgkin lymphoma. The study's findings and limits: CD8+ TCR diversity did not rise significantly by C4D1, unlike CD4+. Baseline TCR diversity was reportedly lower in newly diagnosed patients than healthy donors.

Comments on this clone: As yet, its antigen is unknown.

This sample's time point: cycle 4 day 1 (C4D1), after more than 5 weeks of nivolumab. Brentuximab vedotin exposure varied among the patients, all of whom had relapsed after autologous stem cell transplantation. Classification of best responses gave complete response, partial response or progressive disease. Only in-frame clones appear in the TCRdb table, and some are missing; sequencing was by immunoSEQ multiplex PCR. The data contain under 50,000 clones, 60% to 70% of them singletons. Trimming shortened V by 5 bases and J by 2 bases, and 0 bases separated the two germline ends. Germline CDR1 is MNHNS and CDR2 is SASEGT. The CDR3 has 11 residues.

The receptor comes from a human donor with classical Hodgkin lymphoma. Sequenced material: peripheral blood mononuclear cells (PBMCs), taken before the fourth cycle of nivolumab. The genes are TRBV6-1 and TRBJ2-2; D is unclear. The CDR3 region has the DNA TGTGCCAGCAGTAACACCGGGGAGCTGTTTTTT. Protein sequence: CASSNTGELFF.